Listed here is a single T cell receptor beta chain. What it recognizes is unknown. Each CDR3 protein gets one entry after TCRdb re-called the RT-PCR reads with MiXCR. This sample carries 500,000 or so distinct CDR3 sequences, 15% to 20% of them seen once, and the ten largest clones take around 3%. This sample stems from a study of response to subunit inactivated influenza vaccine. Study results and limitations: Every seasonal influenza vaccination brings in few new T cells, the authors suggested.

CDR3 length: 14 amino acids. The germline gives CDR1 DFQATT, CDR2 SNEGSKA (reference sequence). V lost 3 bases and J 0 bases, leaving 12 bases between the germline ends. This receptor was identified in a man aged 50-75 years who received an inactivated influenza vaccine. The specimen was CD4+ T cells sorted from PBMCs, collected around 25 months after vaccination. V and J are TRBV20-1 and TRBJ2-7; D might be TRBD2 (6 bases). The CDR3: CSASGGLHSYEQYF. The CDR3 bases are TGCAGTGCTAGCGGGGGACTTCACTCCTACGAGCAGTACTTC.